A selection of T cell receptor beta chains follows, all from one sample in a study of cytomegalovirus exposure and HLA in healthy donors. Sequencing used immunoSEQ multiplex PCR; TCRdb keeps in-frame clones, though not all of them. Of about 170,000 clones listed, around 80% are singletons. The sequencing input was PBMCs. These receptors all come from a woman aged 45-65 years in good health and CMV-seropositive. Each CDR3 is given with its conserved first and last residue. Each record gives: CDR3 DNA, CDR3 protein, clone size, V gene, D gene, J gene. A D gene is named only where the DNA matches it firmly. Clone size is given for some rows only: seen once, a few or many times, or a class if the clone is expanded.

CDR3 DNA: TGCGCCAGCAGTCGTCAATTGGCCCCGGGACACAACTTC
CDR3 protein: CASSRQLAPGHNF
clone size: .
V gene: TRBV23-1
D gene: .
J gene: TRBJ1-2

CDR3 DNA: TGTGCCAGTAGGCCCCAAGGGGCCCGAAACTATGGCTACACCTTC
CDR3 protein: CASRPQGARNYGYTF
clone size: .
V gene: TRBV19
D gene: .
J gene: TRBJ1-2

CDR3 DNA: TGCAGCGTTGAAGTGGGACAGGGGGCCGGGGAGCTGTTTTTT
CDR3 protein: CSVEVGQGAGELFF
clone size: .
V gene: TRBV29-1
D gene: TRBD1
J gene: TRBJ2-2

CDR3 DNA: TGCGCCAGCAGCCAAGATTTACAGGGGAGGAGTGAGCAGTTCTTC
CDR3 protein: CASSQDLQGRSEQFF
clone size: few
V gene: TRBV4-1
D gene: .
J gene: TRBJ2-1

CDR3 DNA: TGTGCCATCAGTGAGTCTGACGGGACAAGGAACTACGAGCAGTACTTC
CDR3 protein: CAISESDGTRNYEQYF
clone size: few
V gene: TRBV10-3
D gene: .
J gene: TRBJ2-7

CDR3 DNA: TGTGCCAGCAGCTACCCGGGACAGGCTTATGGCTACACCTTC
CDR3 protein: CASSYPGQAYGYTF
clone size: .
V gene: TRBV7-2
D gene: TRBD1
J gene: TRBJ1-2

CDR3 DNA: TGTGCCAGCAGTCCTATTGCAACTAATGAAAAACTGTTTTTT
CDR3 protein: CASSPIATNEKLFF
clone size: .
V gene: TRBV7-2
D gene: .
J gene: TRBJ1-4

CDR3 DNA: TGCGCCAGCAGCTTGGGAGACTGGAGCTACGAGCAGTACTTC
CDR3 protein: CASSLGDWSYEQYF
clone size: .
V gene: TRBV5-1
D gene: .
J gene: TRBJ2-7

CDR3 DNA: TGTGCCAGCAGCTTAGCAGGGGGTCCCTACGAGCAGTACTTC
CDR3 protein: CASSLAGGPYEQYF
clone size: few
V gene: TRBV7-9
D gene: .
J gene: TRBJ2-7

CDR3 DNA: TGTGCCAGCAGCTTGGTTCCCGGACAGGAGAACTATGGCTACACCTTC
CDR3 protein: CASSLVPGQENYGYTF
clone size: .
V gene: TRBV5-5
D gene: TRBD1
J gene: TRBJ1-2

CDR3 DNA: TGTGCCAGCAGCTTTGGACAGCCTGAAGCTTTCTTT
CDR3 protein: CASSFGQPEAFF
clone size: .
V gene: TRBV13
D gene: .
J gene: TRBJ1-1

CDR3 DNA: TGTGCCAGCAGGGCGGGGCTGGGAAATCAGCCCCAGCATTTT
CDR3 protein: CASRAGLGNQPQHF
clone size: once
V gene: TRBV6-5
D gene: .
J gene: TRBJ1-5

CDR3 DNA: TGTTCCAGCAGCTTAGGTACTAGCACCCTAAACGAGCAGTACTTC
CDR3 protein: CSSSLGTSTLNEQYF
clone size: .
V gene: TRBV7-9
D gene: .
J gene: TRBJ2-7

CDR3 DNA: TGTGCCAGCAGCTCCGGGTCGGGTCCCTACGAGCAGTACTTC
CDR3 protein: CASSSGSGPYEQYF
clone size: .
V gene: TRBV7-3
D gene: .
J gene: TRBJ2-7

CDR3 DNA: TGCGCCAGCAGCTTGAGCGCCGGGGAGCTGTTTTTT
CDR3 protein: CASSLSAGELFF
clone size: .
V gene: TRBV5-1
D gene: .
J gene: TRBJ2-2

CDR3 DNA: TGTGCCAGCAGCTTACAATGGGTAGCGGGACGGCAAGAGACCCAGTACTTC
CDR3 protein: CASSLQWVAGRQETQYF
clone size: .
V gene: TRBV7-2
D gene: TRBD2
J gene: TRBJ2-5

CDR3 DNA: TGTGCCAGTATTCTTGGGGGGTTACCCTCCTCTGGAAACACCATATATTTT
CDR3 protein: CASILGGLPSSGNTIYF
clone size: few
V gene: TRBV19
D gene: .
J gene: TRBJ1-3

CDR3 DNA: TGCGCCAGCAGCTGGCGACTAGCGGGAGCCGAAGATACGCAGTATTTT
CDR3 protein: CASSWRLAGAEDTQYF
clone size: .
V gene: TRBV5-1
D gene: TRBD2
J gene: TRBJ2-3

CDR3 DNA: TGTGCCAGCAGCAAAGACCGGGACAGGGGGCGCCAGGCTGGAAACACCATATATTTT
CDR3 protein: CASSKDRDRGRQAGNTIYF
clone size: .
V gene: TRBV21-1
D gene: .
J gene: TRBJ1-3

CDR3 DNA: TGTGCCAGCAGTGACTTGTCAGGTATGTACGGCTACACCTTC
CDR3 protein: CASSDLSGMYGYTF
clone size: .
V gene: TRBV25-1
D gene: .
J gene: TRBJ1-2

CDR3 DNA: TGCGCCAGCAGCTTAACCCCCGGTGGACAGAATGGCTACACCTTC
CDR3 protein: CASSLTPGGQNGYTF
clone size: .
V gene: TRBV5-1
D gene: .
J gene: TRBJ1-2

CDR3 DNA: TGTGCCAGCAGCCCTCCTGGGGGCGCAGGGCCTCTCTCCGGAAACACCATATATTTT
CDR3 protein: CASSPPGGAGPLSGNTIYF
clone size: .
V gene: TRBV4-2
D gene: .
J gene: TRBJ1-3

CDR3 DNA: TGCGCCAGCAGCCAAGCACAGATAGGGGGCTACGAGCAGTACTTC
CDR3 protein: CASSQAQIGGYEQYF
clone size: few
V gene: TRBV4-1
D gene: .
J gene: TRBJ2-7

CDR3 DNA: TGTGCCAGCAGTTACTCTCGGCGGGGGTACAATGAGCAGTTCTTC
CDR3 protein: CASSYSRRGYNEQFF
clone size: .
V gene: TRBV6-6
D gene: TRBD2
J gene: TRBJ2-1

CDR3 DNA: TGCGCCAGCAGAAGGGGGACAGGGCGCATGAACACTGAAGCTTTCTTT
CDR3 protein: CASRRGTGRMNTEAFF
clone size: .
V gene: TRBV4-1
D gene: TRBD1
J gene: TRBJ1-1

CDR3 DNA: TGTGCCAGCAGCGCGGGACCGCTCTACGAGCAGTACTTC
CDR3 protein: CASSAGPLYEQYF
clone size: .
V gene: TRBV2
D gene: .
J gene: TRBJ2-7

CDR3 DNA: TGTGCCAGCAGCTTGGCAGGGGCCTCTGGCTACACCTTC
CDR3 protein: CASSLAGASGYTF
clone size: .
V gene: TRBV5-4
D gene: .
J gene: TRBJ1-2

CDR3 DNA: TGTGCCAGCAGTGAAGTGGGGTTCGGGGACAGGGGTGAGTTCTTC
CDR3 protein: CASSEVGFGDRGEFF
clone size: .
V gene: TRBV6-1
D gene: TRBD1
J gene: TRBJ2-1

CDR3 DNA: TGCGCCAGCAGCCTGGAACAGGGGGGGAGTCCTTTCTTT
CDR3 protein: CASSLEQGGSPFF
clone size: .
V gene: TRBV4-1
D gene: TRBD1
J gene: TRBJ1-1

CDR3 DNA: TGTGCCAGCAGTTTCGAATCTCGTTGGGGGCTCTACGAGCAGTACTTC
CDR3 protein: CASSFESRWGLYEQYF
clone size: .
V gene: TRBV6-5
D gene: .
J gene: TRBJ2-7

CDR3 DNA: TGCGCCAGCAGCTTCGGTGGGAGCGGTAATGAAAAACTGTTTTTT
CDR3 protein: CASSFGGSGNEKLFF
clone size: .
V gene: TRBV5-1
D gene: .
J gene: TRBJ1-4

CDR3 DNA: TGTGCCAGTAGTAAGACTAGCGGGAGAGCTGGGGACGAGCAGTACTTC
CDR3 protein: CASSKTSGRAGDEQYF
clone size: once
V gene: TRBV19
D gene: TRBD2
J gene: TRBJ2-7

CDR3 DNA: TGTGCCAGCAGCTTCACCGGGACAGGTTCCAGCGTCCTGACTTTC
CDR3 protein: CASSFTGTGSSVLTF
clone size: few
V gene: TRBV7-3
D gene: TRBD1
J gene: TRBJ2-6